What follows describes a single T cell receptor beta chain. These data belong to a study of blood T cell repertoires in COVID-19. The CDR3 consists of 14 residues. Losses at the gene ends were 1 base for V and 5 bases for J; bases not matched to a gene: 5. Germline V gives CDR1 SGHVS, CDR2 FQNEAQ. Here immunoSEQ multiplex PCR was the method, and the copy in TCRdb shows in-frame clones only, minus some. Of 95,000 to 100,000 clones in the sample, 70% to 90% were seen once. This sequence originates from a man older than 75 with acute or convalescent COVID-19. What was sequenced was peripheral blood. The V and J genes are TRBV7-8 and TRBJ2-7, with 7 bases aligning to TRBD1. CDR3 region: CASSLEDRAHEQYF. The CDR3 bases are TGTGCCAGCAGCTTAGAAGACAGGGCCCACGAGCAGTACTTC.